This record covers a single T cell receptor (beta chain). What it recognizes is unknown. Generated by immunoSEQ multiplex PCR, the TCRdb table keeps only in-frame clones and is missing some. Of around 450,000 clones in the sample, roughly nine tenths were seen once. Trimming cost V 3 bases and J 6 bases, with 12 bases left between them. CDR3 length equals 13 residues. The germline V gene encodes CDR1 SGHVS and CDR2 FQNEAQ. The treatment: 19 received Ad26.COV2.S at low or high dose, single or two shots; roughly 5 received placebo; per-sample allocation not given. Following the first vaccine or placebo injection, samples were taken on day 63. The data were taken from a study of Ad26.COV2.S vaccination and SARS-CoV-2 variants. Background on the study: Once or twice, 56 days apart, Ad26.COV2.S was delivered intramuscularly.

Study-wide results and caveats: For non-spike TCRs, breadth in vaccine recipients resembled that in placebo recipients. Spike-specific responses of CD8+ and CD4+ T cells were reported to display substantial breadth after vaccination. From the TCR breadth and depth analyses, total T cell responses may have been underestimated.

The source was peripheral blood, collected in a trial of Ad26.COV2.S vaccine versus placebo. The chain carries TRBV7-8 and TRBJ2-7; D might be TRBD1 or TRBD2, each matching 5 bases. This receptor was identified in a person aged 18-65 years who received the Ad26.COV2.S COVID-19 vaccine or a placebo. CDR3 coding DNA: TGTGCCAGCAGCTTCGTCGGGGACGGCGAGCAGTACTTC. Its translation: CASSFVGDGEQYF.